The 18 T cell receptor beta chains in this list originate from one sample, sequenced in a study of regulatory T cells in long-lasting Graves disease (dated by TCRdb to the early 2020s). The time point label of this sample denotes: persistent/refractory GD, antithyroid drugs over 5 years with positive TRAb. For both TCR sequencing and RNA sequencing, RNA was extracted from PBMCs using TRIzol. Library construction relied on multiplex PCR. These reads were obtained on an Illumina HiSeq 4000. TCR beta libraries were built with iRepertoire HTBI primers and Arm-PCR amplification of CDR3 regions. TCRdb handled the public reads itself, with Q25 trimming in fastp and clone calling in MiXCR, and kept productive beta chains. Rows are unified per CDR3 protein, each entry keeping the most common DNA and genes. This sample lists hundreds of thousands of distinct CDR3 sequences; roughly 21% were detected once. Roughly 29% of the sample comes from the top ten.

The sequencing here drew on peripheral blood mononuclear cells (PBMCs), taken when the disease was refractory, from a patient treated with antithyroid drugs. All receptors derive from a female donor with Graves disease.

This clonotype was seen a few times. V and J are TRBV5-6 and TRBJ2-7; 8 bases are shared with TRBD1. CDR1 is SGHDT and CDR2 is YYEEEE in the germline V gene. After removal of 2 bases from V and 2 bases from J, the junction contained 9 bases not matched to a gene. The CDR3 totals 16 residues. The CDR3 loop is CASSFYDRGFTYEQYF. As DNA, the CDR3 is TGTGCCAGCAGCTTTTATGACAGGGGATTTACCTACGAGCAGTACTTC.

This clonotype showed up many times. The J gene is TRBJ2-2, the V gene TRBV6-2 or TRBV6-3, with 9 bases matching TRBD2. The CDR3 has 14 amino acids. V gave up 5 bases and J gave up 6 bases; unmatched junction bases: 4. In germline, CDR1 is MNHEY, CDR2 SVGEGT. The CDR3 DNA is TGTGCCAGCAGTCAGGGACTAGCCCCCGGGGAGCTGTTTTTT. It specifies CASSQGLAPGELFF.

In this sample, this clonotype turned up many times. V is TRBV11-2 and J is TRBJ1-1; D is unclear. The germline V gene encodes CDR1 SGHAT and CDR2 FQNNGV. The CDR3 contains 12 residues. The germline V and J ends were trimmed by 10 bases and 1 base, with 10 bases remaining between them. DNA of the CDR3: TGTGCCACCACTTCAGAGAACACTGAAGCTTTCTTT. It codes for CATTSENTEAFF.

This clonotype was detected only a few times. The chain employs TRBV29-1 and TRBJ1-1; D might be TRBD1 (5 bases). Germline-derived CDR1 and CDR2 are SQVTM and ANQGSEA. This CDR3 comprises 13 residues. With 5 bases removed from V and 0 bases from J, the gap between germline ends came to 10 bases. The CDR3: CSVWGTVNTEAFF. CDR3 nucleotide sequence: TGCAGCGTTTGGGGGACGGTGAACACTGAAGCTTTCTTT.

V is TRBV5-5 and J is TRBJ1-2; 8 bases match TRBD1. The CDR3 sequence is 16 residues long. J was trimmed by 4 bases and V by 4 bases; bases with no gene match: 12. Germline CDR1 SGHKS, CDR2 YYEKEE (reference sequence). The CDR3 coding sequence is TGTGCCAGCAGCCCGGGGACAGGCACCCTTGGCTATGGCTACACCTTC. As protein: CASSPGTGTLGYGYTF.

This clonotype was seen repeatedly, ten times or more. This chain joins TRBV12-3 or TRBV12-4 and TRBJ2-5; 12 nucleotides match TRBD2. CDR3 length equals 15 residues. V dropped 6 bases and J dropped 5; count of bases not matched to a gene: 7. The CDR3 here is CASSRRLAGVETQYF. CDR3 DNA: TGTGCCAGCAGCCGTCGACTAGCGGGAGTGGAGACCCAGTACTTC.

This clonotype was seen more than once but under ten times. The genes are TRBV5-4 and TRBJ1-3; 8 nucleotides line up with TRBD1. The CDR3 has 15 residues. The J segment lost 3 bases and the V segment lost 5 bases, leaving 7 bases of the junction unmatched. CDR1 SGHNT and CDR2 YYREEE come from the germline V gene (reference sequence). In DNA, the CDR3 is TGTGCCAGCAGTTACGACAGGGGAAGTGGAAACACCATATATTTT. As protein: CASSYDRGSGNTIYF.

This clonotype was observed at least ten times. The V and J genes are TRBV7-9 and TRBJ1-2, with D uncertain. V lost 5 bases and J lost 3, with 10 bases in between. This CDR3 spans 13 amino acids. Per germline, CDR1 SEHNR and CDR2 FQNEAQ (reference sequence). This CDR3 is CASSEGSYYGYTF. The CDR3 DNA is TGTGCCAGCAGCGAGGGTTCCTACTATGGCTACACCTTC. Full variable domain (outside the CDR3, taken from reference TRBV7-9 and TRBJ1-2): DTGVSQNPRHKITKRGQNVTFRCDPISEHNRLYWYRQTLGQGPEFLTYFQNEAQLEKSRLLSDRFSAERPKGSFSTLEIQRTEQGDSAMYLCASSEGSYYGYTFGSGTRLTVV.

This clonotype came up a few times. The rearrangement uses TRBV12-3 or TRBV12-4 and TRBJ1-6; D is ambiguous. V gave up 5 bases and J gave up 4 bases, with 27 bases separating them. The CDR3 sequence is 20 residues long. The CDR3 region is CASSRSWRVPFQVYNSPLHF. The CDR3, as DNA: TGTGCCAGCAGTCGATCGTGGAGGGTGCCATTCCAAGTGTATAATTCACCCCTCCACTTT.

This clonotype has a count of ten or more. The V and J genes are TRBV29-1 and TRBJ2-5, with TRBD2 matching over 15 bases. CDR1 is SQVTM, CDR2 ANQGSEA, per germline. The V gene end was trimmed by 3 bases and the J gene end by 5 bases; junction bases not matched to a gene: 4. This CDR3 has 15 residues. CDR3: CSVEGTSGGWETQYF. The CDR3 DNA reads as TGCAGCGTTGAGGGGACTAGCGGGGGGTGGGAGACCCAGTACTTC.

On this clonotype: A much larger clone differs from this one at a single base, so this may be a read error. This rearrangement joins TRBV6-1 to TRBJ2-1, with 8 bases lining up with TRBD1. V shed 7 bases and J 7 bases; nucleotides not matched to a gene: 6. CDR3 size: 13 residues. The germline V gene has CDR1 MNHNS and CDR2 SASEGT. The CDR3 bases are TGTGCCAGCAATCCCCAGGGGGCGAATGAGCAGTTCTTC. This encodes CASNPQGANEQFF.

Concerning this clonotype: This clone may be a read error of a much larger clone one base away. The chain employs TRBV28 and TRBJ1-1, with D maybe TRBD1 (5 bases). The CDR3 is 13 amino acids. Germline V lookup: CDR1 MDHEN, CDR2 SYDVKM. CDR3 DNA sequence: TGTGCCACTACGGGGCAGGCGAACACTGAAGCTCTCTTT. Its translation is CATTGQANTEALF.

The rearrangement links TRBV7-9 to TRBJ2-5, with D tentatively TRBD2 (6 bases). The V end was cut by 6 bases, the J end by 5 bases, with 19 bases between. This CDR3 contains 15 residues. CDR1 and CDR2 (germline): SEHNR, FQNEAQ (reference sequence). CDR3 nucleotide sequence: TGTGCCAGCAGTAAATTCGGGCCAGGAGGGGAGACCCAGTACTTC. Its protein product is CASSKFGPGGETQYF.

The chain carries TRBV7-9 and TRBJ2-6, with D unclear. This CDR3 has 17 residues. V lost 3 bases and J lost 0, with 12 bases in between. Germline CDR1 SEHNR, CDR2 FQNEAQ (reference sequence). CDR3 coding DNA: TGTGCCAGCAGCTTGTCAGGCCACTACTCTGGGGCCAACGTCCTGACTTTC. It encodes CASSLSGHYSGANVLTF.

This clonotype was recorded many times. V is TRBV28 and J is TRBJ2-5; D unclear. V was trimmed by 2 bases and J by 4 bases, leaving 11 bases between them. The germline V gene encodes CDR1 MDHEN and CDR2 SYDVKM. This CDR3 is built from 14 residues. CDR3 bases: TGTGCCAGCAGTTTAGCCTTTGGCGGAGAGACCCAGTACTTC. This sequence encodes CASSLAFGGETQYF.

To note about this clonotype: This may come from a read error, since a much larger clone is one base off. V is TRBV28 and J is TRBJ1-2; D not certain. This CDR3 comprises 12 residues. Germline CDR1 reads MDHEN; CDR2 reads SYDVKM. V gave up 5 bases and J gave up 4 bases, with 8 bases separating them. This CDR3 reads CASSGKLYGYTF. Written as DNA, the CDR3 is TGTGCCAGCAGTGGAAAACTCTATGGCTACACCTTC.

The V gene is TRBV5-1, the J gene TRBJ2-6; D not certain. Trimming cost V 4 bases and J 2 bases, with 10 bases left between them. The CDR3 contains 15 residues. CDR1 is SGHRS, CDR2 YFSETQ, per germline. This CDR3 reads CASSPTSPGANVLTF. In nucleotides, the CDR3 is TGCGCCAGCAGCCCGACGAGTCCTGGGGCCAACGTCCTGACTTTC. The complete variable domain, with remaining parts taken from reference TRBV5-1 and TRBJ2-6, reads KAGVTQTPRYLIKTRGQQVTLSCSPISGHRSVSWYQQTPGQGLQFLFEYFSETQRNKGNFPGRFSGRQFSNSRSEMNVSTLELGDSALYLCASSPTSPGANVLTFGAGSRLTVL.

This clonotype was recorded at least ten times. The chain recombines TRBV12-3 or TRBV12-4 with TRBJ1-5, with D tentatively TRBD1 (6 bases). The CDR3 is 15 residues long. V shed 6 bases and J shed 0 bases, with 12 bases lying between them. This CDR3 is CASSNYRDSNQPQHF. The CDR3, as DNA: TGTGCCAGCAGCAACTACAGGGATAGCAATCAGCCCCAGCATTTT.